This TCR beta chain was observed in a study of Ad26.COV2.S vaccination and SARS-CoV-2 variants. Study-wide context: Donor was in the COV1001 Ad26.COV2.S trial arm. Intramuscular Ad26.COV2.S doses were given once or twice, 56 days apart.

Study findings and constraints: The analyses of TCR breadth and depth may have understated the size of total T cell responses. Spike-specific CD8+ and CD4+ T cell responses reportedly showed substantial breadth after vaccination.

Comment on this clone: No antigen is known for it.

As to treatment: about 20 received Ad26.COV2.S at low or high dose, single or two shots; about 5 received placebo; per-sample allocation not given. At day 63 after the first vaccine or placebo injection, samples were drawn. Germline values: CDR1 SGHRS, CDR2 YFSETQ. The CDR3 is 16 amino acids. With V trimmed by 1 base and J by 0 bases, 6 bases remained unmatched. TCRdb's copy holds only in-frame clones and misses some; the assay was immunoSEQ multiplex PCR. The data hold about 680,000 clones, with around 92% observed a single time. This TCR was sampled from a person between 18 and 65 years old who received the Ad26.COV2.S COVID-19 vaccine or a placebo. The gene calls are TRBV5-1 and TRBJ2-7, with 8 bases aligning to TRBD2. Specimen: peripheral blood, collected in a trial of Ad26.COV2.S vaccine versus placebo. As DNA, the CDR3 is TGCGCCAGCAGCTTGAGTAGCGGGGTTAGCTCCTACGAGCAGTACTTC. Translated, it gives CASSLSSGVSSYEQYF.